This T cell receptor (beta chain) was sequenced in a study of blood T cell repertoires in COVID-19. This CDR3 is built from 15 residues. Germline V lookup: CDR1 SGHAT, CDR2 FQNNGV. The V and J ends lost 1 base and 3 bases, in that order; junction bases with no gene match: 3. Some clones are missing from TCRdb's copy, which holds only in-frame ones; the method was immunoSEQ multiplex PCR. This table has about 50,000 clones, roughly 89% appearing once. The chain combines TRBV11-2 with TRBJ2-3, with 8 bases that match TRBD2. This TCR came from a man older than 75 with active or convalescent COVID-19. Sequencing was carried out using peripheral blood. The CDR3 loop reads CASSLAGGPTDTQYF. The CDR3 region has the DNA TGTGCCAGCAGCTTAGCGGGGGGGCCGACAGATACGCAGTATTTT.